This T cell receptor beta chain was sequenced in a study of blood T cell repertoires in COVID-19. Study-level background: Material from acute and convalescent COVID-19 was sourced from the United States, Italy and Spain.

Which cohort a participant joined came from the clinical history participants gave. In the source study's methods: Amplification of reference gene primers provided the estimated nucleated cell counts. Clones were read by immunoSEQ multiplex PCR, and TCRdb kept only the in-frame ones, dropping some. V and J calls and clone size are as listed in that table; D and trimming were resolved from the DNA. The sample includes 120,000 to 150,000 clones, approximately 84% of them seen just once. The sequence derives from a woman aged 45-65 years with acute COVID-19. Sequencing input: PBMCs or T cells enriched from blood (not recorded which).

CDR3: CASRITGGAGNTIYF. Written as DNA, the CDR3 is TGTGCCAGCAGGATTACAGGGGGAGCTGGAAACACCATATATTTT. The chain combines TRBV11-2 with TRBJ1-3, with TRBD1 identical over 8 bases. Unmatched junction bases numbered 6, after V lost 6 bases and J lost 2 bases. Germline values: CDR1 SGHAT, CDR2 FQNNGV. The CDR3 has 15 residues.